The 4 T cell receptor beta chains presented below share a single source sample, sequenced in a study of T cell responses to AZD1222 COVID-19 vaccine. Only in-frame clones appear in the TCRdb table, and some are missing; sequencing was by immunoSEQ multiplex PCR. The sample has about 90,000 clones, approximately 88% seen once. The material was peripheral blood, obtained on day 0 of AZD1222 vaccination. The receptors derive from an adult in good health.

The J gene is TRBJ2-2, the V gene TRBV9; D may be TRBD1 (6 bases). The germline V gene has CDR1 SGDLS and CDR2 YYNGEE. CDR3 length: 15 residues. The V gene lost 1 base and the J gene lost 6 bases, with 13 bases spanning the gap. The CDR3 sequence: CASSVRAGAAGELFF. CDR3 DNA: TGTGCCAGCAGCGTAAGGGCAGGGGCGGCCGGGGAGCTGTTTTTT.

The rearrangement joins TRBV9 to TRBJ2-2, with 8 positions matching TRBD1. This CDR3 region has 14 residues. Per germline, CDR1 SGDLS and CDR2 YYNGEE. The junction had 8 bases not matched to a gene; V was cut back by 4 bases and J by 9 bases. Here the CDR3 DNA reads TGTGCCAGCAGCCCACAGGGGGGAAGTAGGGAGCTGTTTTTT. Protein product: CASSPQGGSRELFF.

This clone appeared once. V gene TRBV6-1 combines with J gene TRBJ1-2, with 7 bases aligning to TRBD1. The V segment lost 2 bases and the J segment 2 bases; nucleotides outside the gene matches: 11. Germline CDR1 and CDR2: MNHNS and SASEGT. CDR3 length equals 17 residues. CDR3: CASSERNWGQYNYGYTF. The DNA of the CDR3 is TGTGCCAGCAGTGAAAGAAATTGGGGACAGTACAACTATGGCTACACCTTC.

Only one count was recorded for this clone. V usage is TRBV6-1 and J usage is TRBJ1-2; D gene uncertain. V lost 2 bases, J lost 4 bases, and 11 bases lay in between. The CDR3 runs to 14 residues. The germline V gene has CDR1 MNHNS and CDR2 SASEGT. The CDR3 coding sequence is TGTGCCAGCAGTGAAACAGTAGTTAGCTATGGCTACACCTTC. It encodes CASSETVVSYGYTF.